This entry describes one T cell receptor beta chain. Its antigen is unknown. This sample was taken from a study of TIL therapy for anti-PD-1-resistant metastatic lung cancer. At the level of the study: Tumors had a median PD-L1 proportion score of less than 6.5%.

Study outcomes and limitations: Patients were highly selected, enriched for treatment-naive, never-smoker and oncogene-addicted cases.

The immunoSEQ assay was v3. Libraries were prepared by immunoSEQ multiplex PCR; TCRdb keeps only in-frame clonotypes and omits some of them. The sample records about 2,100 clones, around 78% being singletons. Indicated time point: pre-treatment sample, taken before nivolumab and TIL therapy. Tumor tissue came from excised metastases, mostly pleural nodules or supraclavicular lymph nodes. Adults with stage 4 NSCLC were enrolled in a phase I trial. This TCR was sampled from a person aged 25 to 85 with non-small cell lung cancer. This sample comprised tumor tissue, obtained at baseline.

The CDR3 DNA follows: TGTGCCAGCAGTCGCCGGGGACATGGGGACGCCTATGGCTACACCTTC. Translated, it gives CASSRRGHGDAYGYTF. The rearrangement links TRBV2 to TRBJ1-2, with TRBD1 as a possible D gene (6 bases). CDR1 and CDR2 (germline): SNHLY, FYNNEI. V was trimmed by 5 bases and J by 4 bases, leaving 20 bases between them. The CDR3 is made up of 16 amino acids.